These 30 T cell receptor beta chains share one sample of origin, sequenced in a study of T cell responses to AZD1222 COVID-19 vaccine. Repertoires were generated with immunoSEQ multiplex PCR, while TCRdb's copy carries only in-frame clones and drops some. The table includes about 130,000 clones, 88% detected once. Specimen: peripheral blood, collected on day 0 of AZD1222 vaccination. The source is an adult in good health.

This rearrangement joins TRBV23-1 to TRBJ2-7; possibly TRBD1 for D (5 bases). TRBV23-1 is designated an ORF whose function remains uncertain. V was cut by 3 bases and J by 2 bases, with 8 bases left in between. The CDR3 is made up of 13 amino acids. The CDR3 DNA follows: TGCGCCAGCAGTCATCAGGGCGCCTACGAGCAGTACTTC. Its translation is CASSHQGAYEQYF.

This sequence joins TRBV2 and TRBJ1-2, with D tentatively TRBD1 (5 bases). V was shortened by 0 bases and J by 6 bases, with 20 bases between the two germline ends. This CDR3 has 17 amino acids. From germline, CDR1 is SNHLY and CDR2 FYNNEI. Here the CDR3 reads CASSEALLFREDDGYTF. The CDR3 DNA is TGTGCCAGCAGTGAAGCGCTTCTCTTCAGGGAAGACGATGGCTACACCTTC.

V is TRBV6-2 or TRBV6-3 and J is TRBJ1-2, with D possibly being TRBD1 (5 bases). V was clipped by 6 bases and J by 4 bases, with 15 bases between them. From germline, CDR1 is MNHEY and CDR2 SVGEGT. The CDR3 spans 14 residues. The CDR3 DNA sequence: TGTGCCAGCAGCCGACAGACCGTTATCTATGGCTACACCTTC. This encodes CASSRQTVIYGYTF.

This chain uses TRBV25-1 with TRBJ2-1; D unresolved. The CDR3 spans 11 residues. Germline loops: CDR1 MGHDK, CDR2 SYGVNS. V shed 1 base and J shed 7 bases, with 2 bases lying between them. In DNA form, the CDR3 reads TGTGCCAGCAGTGAATGGAATGAGCAGTTCTTC. Its translation is CASSEWNEQFF.

The J gene is TRBJ2-7, the V gene TRBV29-1, with TRBD1 identical over 9 bases. J gave up 3 bases and V 7 bases, and 4 bases lay outside the gene matches. Germline loops: CDR1 SQVTM, CDR2 ANQGSEA. The CDR3 extends over 12 amino acids. CDR3: CSARDRDYEQYF. CDR3 in DNA: TGCAGCGCCCGGGACAGGGACTACGAGCAGTACTTC.

The V gene is TRBV7-2, the J gene TRBJ2-1; D not certain. This CDR3 comprises 11 residues. V was trimmed by 2 bases and J by 9 bases, leaving 5 bases between them. The germline V gene encodes CDR1 SGHTA and CDR2 FQGNSA. CDR3 sequence (DNA): TGTGCCAGCAGCTTAAAGGGTGAGCAGTTCTTC. Translated: CASSLKGEQFF.

The chain couples TRBV19 to TRBJ2-7; D could derive from TRBD1 or TRBD2 (5 bases each). The V and J ends lost 4 bases and 4 bases respectively, with 14 bases between them. The CDR3 runs to 14 residues. Germline CDR1 and CDR2: LNHDA and SQIVND (reference sequence). The CDR3, as DNA: TGTGCCAGTAGTAGGGACGGCTTTAGGTACGAGCAGTACTTC. Encoded protein: CASSRDGFRYEQYF.

With regard to this clone: Additional DNA sequences in this sample encode the identical CDR3. This chain connects TRBV6-5 to TRBJ2-7; no clear D gene. Trimming pared 5 bases from V and 3 bases from J, leaving 5 bases between. Germline V CDR1 and CDR2: MNHEY, SVGAGI. This CDR3 comprises 11 residues. CDR3 amino acids: CASSRLYEQYF. CDR3 coding DNA: TGTGCCAGCAGTCGACTCTACGAGCAGTACTTC.

This clone was recorded once. The chain joins TRBV19 to TRBJ1-6; D remains ambiguous. The CDR3 totals 14 residues. CDR1 LNHDA and CDR2 SQIVND come from the germline V gene (reference sequence). V was pared by 7 bases and J by 7 bases, with 14 bases between. DNA for the CDR3: TGTGCCAGTAAAGCGGACGCAGTAAATTCACCCCTCCACTTT. It translates to CASKADAVNSPLHF. Based on the CDR3 plus reference TRBV19 and TRBJ1-6, the full variable domain is DGGITQSPKYLFRKEGQNVTLSCEQNLNHDAMYWYRQDPGQGLRLIYYSQIVNDFQKGDIAEGYSVSREKKESFPLTVTSAQKNPTAFYLCASKADAVNSPLHFGNGTRLTVT.

The rearrangement links TRBV15 to TRBJ1-5, with D possibly matching TRBD1 (6 bases). Germline V gene sequence: CDR1 LNHNV, CDR2 YYDKDF (reference sequence). V gave up 0 bases and J gave up 5 bases, with 11 bases separating them. The CDR3 totals 15 residues. The chain's CDR3 is CATSRDDEGDQPQHF. DNA for the CDR3: TGTGCCACCAGCAGAGATGACGAGGGGGATCAGCCCCAGCATTTT.

The chain is built from TRBV7-9 and TRBJ1-3, with D perhaps matching TRBD1 (5 bases). CDR1 is SEHNR and CDR2 is FQNEAQ in the germline V gene (reference sequence). The CDR3 runs 14 residues. Trimming pared 6 bases from V and 4 bases from J, leaving 13 bases between. The CDR3: CASRVDSAGNTIYF. The CDR3 DNA follows: TGTGCCAGCAGAGTCGACAGTGCCGGAAACACCATATATTTT.

This sequence joins TRBV29-1 and TRBJ2-1, with TRBD1 matching over 9 bases. The germline V gene encodes CDR1 SQVTM and CDR2 ANQGSEA. The CDR3 has 15 amino acids. Trimming removed 6 bases from V and 7 bases from J; junction bases left unmatched: 13. The CDR3 coding sequence is TGCAGCGTAGTCCCGGGACAGGGTATGAGGAATGAGCAGTTCTTC. It codes for CSVVPGQGMRNEQFF.

The J gene is TRBJ1-1, the V gene TRBV14; possibly TRBD1 for D (6 bases). Trimming pared 4 bases from V and 2 bases from J, leaving 14 bases between. The CDR3 loop spans 15 amino acids. Germline loops: CDR1 SGHDN, CDR2 FVKESK. Here the CDR3 reads CASSLLAGANTEAFF. The CDR3 DNA sequence: TGTGCCAGCAGCCTCCTGGCAGGGGCAAACACTGAAGCTTTCTTT.

This clone was seen a few times. DNA of the CDR3: TGTGCCAGCAGTTCCCTTTCTTACGAGCAGTACTTC. Its protein is CASSSLSYEQYF. The genes are TRBV12-3 or TRBV12-4 and TRBJ2-7; D is unclear. The CDR3 length is 12 residues. Trimming shortened V by 4 bases and J by 4 bases, and 8 bases separated the two germline ends.

This clone was seen just once. The chain has TRBV10-1 and TRBJ2-6; 7 nucleotides line up with TRBD2. With 3 bases clipped from V and 0 bases from J, the junction kept 5 bases outside the gene matches. The germline V gene encodes CDR1 WNHNN and CDR2 SYGVQD (reference sequence). The CDR3 sequence is 17 residues long. CDR3 amino acids: CASSDGAGPSGANVLTF. Here the CDR3 DNA reads TGCGCCAGCAGTGACGGAGCGGGGCCCTCTGGGGCCAACGTCCTGACTTTC.

The genes are TRBV3-1 (or the pseudogene TRBV3-2) and TRBJ2-2; no definite D call. V dropped 4 bases and J dropped 1 base, with 4 bases sitting between them. Germline CDR1 reads LGHDT; CDR2 reads YNNKEL (reference sequence). CDR3 length: 13 amino acids. The CDR3 is CASSLWNTGELFF. CDR3 bases: TGTGCCAGCAGCCTCTGGAACACCGGGGAGCTGTTTTTT.

This chain links TRBV19 with TRBJ1-2; D is unclear. Germline assignment: CDR1 LNHDA and CDR2 SQIVND (reference sequence). The CDR3 totals 14 residues. Between the trimmed V and J ends, which lost 0 bases and 4 bases, there was a span of 9 bases. The CDR3 nucleotides are TGTGCCAGTAGTATAGATAGACTGGGCTATGGCTACACCTTC. Its translation is CASSIDRLGYGYTF.

V gene TRBV19 combines with J gene TRBJ1-4, with D unclear. CDR1 and CDR2 from the germline V gene are LNHDA and SQIVND (reference sequence). The V end was cut by 8 bases, the J end by 8 bases, with 24 bases between. The CDR3 runs 16 residues. CDR3 region: CASQAYRALQGEKLFF. CDR3 bases: TGTGCCAGTCAGGCCTACAGAGCCCTTCAAGGGGAAAAACTGTTTTTT. The full variable domain, in which reference TRBV19 and TRBJ1-4 provide the parts outside the CDR3, is DGGITQSPKYLFRKEGQNVTLSCEQNLNHDAMYWYRQDPGQGLRLIYYSQIVNDFQKGDIAEGYSVSREKKESFPLTVTSAQKNPTAFYLCASQAYRALQGEKLFFGSGTQLSVL.

The V call is TRBV27, the J call TRBJ2-7; TRBD1 is a possible D gene (6 bases). Germline CDR1 is MNHEY and CDR2 is SMNVEV (reference sequence). V was trimmed by 2 bases and J by 3 bases, leaving 20 bases between them. This CDR3 is 17 amino acids long. As DNA, the CDR3 is TGTGCCAGCAGTTTAAGGCCCCAGGGGCAAGGACACTACGAGCAGTACTTC. It encodes CASSLRPQGQGHYEQYF.

The gene calls are TRBV18 and TRBJ1-2; 11 nucleotides line up with TRBD1. Germline V gene lookup returns CDR1 KGHSH and CDR2 LQKENI. This CDR3 comprises 15 residues. Germline trimming cut 6 bases from V and 0 bases from J; bases unmatched to any gene: 3. CDR3 residues: CASSPGQGANYGYTF. The CDR3 DNA reads TGTGCCAGCTCTCCGGGACAGGGGGCTAACTATGGCTACACCTTC.

This chain joins TRBV4-3 and TRBJ2-1, with D perhaps TRBD1 (6 bases). This CDR3 is built from 13 residues. From germline, CDR1 is LGHNA and CDR2 YSLEER. V shed 5 bases and J shed 8 bases, with 13 bases lying between them. The chain's CDR3 is CASSLQQGHEQFF. The CDR3 nucleotides read TGCGCCAGCAGCTTACAACAGGGTCATGAGCAGTTCTTC.

The V call is TRBV29-1, the J call TRBJ2-5; D not resolved. CDR1 is SQVTM, CDR2 ANQGSEA, per germline. CDR3 length: 11 amino acids. Trimming removed 2 bases from V and 5 bases from J, with 6 bases in between. CDR3 protein: CSVELSETQYF. The DNA for the CDR3 is TGCAGCGTTGAATTAAGTGAGACCCAGTACTTC.

This clone came up once. The chain combines TRBV6-5 with TRBJ1-6; possible D gene TRBD1, 6 bases. Germline V CDR1 and CDR2: MNHEY, SVGAGI. The V end lost 1 base, the J end lost 9 bases, and 16 bases lay between the germline ends. The CDR3 covers 16 residues. The CDR3 nucleotides read TGTGCCAGCAGTTACTTTCCGAAAGGGGGGGCTTCACCCCTCCACTTT. It is translated as CASSYFPKGGASPLHF.

CDR3 DNA: TGCGCCAGCAACAGGGGATCTGAAGCTTTCTTT. This codes for CASNRGSEAFF. V is TRBV5-1 and J is TRBJ1-1; 7 nucleotides line up with TRBD1. Germline lookup yields CDR1 SGHRS and CDR2 YFSETQ. The CDR3 runs 11 residues. After removal of 6 bases from V and 6 bases from J, the junction contained 2 bases not matched to a gene.

The chain carries TRBV11-2 and TRBJ1-1; D is uncertain. The germline V and J ends were trimmed by 5 bases and 2 bases, with 21 bases remaining between them. This CDR3 comprises 17 residues. Germline-derived CDR1 and CDR2 are SGHAT and FQNNGV. The CDR3 loop reads CASSILGMAVGNTEAFF. The DNA for the CDR3 is TGTGCCAGCAGCATCTTGGGGATGGCGGTAGGAAACACTGAAGCTTTCTTT.

This chain uses TRBV4-2 with TRBJ1-3; 8 positions match TRBD1. In germline, CDR1 is LGHNA, CDR2 YNFKEQ. This CDR3 has 17 residues. The junction had 6 bases not matched to a gene; V was cut back by 0 bases and J by 2 bases. The CDR3 sequence is CASSQEGTGGPGNTIYF. The CDR3 nucleotides read TGTGCCAGCAGCCAAGAGGGGACAGGCGGACCTGGAAACACCATATATTTT.

V gene TRBV7-2 combines with J gene TRBJ1-2; no firm D call. Germline V gene data show CDR1 as SGHTA and CDR2 as FQGNSA. This CDR3 spans 14 amino acids. V lost 7 bases and J lost 4, with 16 bases in between. This CDR3 reads CASTLPQLPYGYTF. The DNA of the CDR3 is TGTGCCAGCACCCTTCCCCAGCTCCCCTATGGCTACACCTTC.

V gene TRBV19 combines with J gene TRBJ2-7; 7 nucleotides match TRBD2. Germline V gene lookup returns CDR1 LNHDA and CDR2 SQIVND (reference sequence). V lost 3 bases and J lost 4; bases outside the gene matches: 9. This CDR3 has 15 residues. Here the CDR3 DNA reads TGTGCCAGTAGTATGCGGGGGAGCAGAAGGTACGAGCAGTACTTC. As protein: CASSMRGSRRYEQYF. Full variable domain (outside the CDR3, taken from reference TRBV19 and TRBJ2-7): DGGITQSPKYLFRKEGQNVTLSCEQNLNHDAMYWYRQDPGQGLRLIYYSQIVNDFQKGDIAEGYSVSREKKESFPLTVTSAQKNPTAFYLCASSMRGSRRYEQYFGPGTRLTVT.

The chain carries TRBV7-6 and TRBJ1-2; tentative D call: TRBD1 (5 bases). Germline CDR1 SGHVS, CDR2 FNYEAQ. The CDR3 is 16 residues long. V was shortened by 0 bases and J by 4 bases, with 15 bases between the two germline ends. The CDR3 nucleotides read TGTGCCAGCAGCTTAGCGGTTTCCAGGGCATCCTATGGCTACACCTTC. Amino acids: CASSLAVSRASYGYTF.

Only one count was recorded for this clone. The V gene is TRBV7-3, the J gene TRBJ2-1; no reliable D call. Per germline, CDR1 SGHTA and CDR2 FQGTGA. The CDR3 covers 15 residues. Trimming stripped 4 bases from V and 4 bases from J, with 14 bases between. DNA of the CDR3: TGTGCCAGCAGCTCGGAATCGGACGGTTACAATGAGCAGTTCTTC. Its protein product is CASSSESDGYNEQFF.